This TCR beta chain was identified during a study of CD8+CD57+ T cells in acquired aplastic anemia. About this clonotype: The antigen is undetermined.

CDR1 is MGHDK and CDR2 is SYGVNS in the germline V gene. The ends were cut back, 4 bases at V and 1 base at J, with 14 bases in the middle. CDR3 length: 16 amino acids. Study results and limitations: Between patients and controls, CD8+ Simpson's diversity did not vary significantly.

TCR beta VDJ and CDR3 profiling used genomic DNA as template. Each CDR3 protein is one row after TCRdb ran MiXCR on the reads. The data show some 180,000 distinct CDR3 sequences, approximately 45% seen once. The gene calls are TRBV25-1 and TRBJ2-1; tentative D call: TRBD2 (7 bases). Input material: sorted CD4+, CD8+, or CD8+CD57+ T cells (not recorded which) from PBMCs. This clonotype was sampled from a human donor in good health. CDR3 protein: CASSVFKGGSYNEQFF. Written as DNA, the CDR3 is TGTGCCAGCAGTGTTTTTAAGGGGGGGTCCTACAATGAGCAGTTCTTC.